Listed below are T cell receptor beta chains from one sample, sequenced in a study of blood T cells in healthy people across ages. TCRdb called the 5' RACE reads again in MiXCR, with one record for every CDR3 protein. The sample includes 1.5 million to 2 million distinct CDR3 sequences, under 30% seen only once; the top ten take roughly 8.2%. Sample: blood. The receptors stem from a young woman in good health. The CDR3 runs from the conserved cysteine through the conserved F or W. The D gene is left open where the match is weak. Clone size is given for some rows only: seen once, a few or many times, or a class if the clone is expanded.

TGCGCCAGCAGCATAGGGACAGGAGCGAGGAACACTGAAGCTTTCTTT,CASSIGTGARNTEAFF,TRBJ1-1,NA,TRBV5-1,TRBD1
TGTGCCAGCACCCCGGGGAGGACTAGCGGTATCCAGCAGTTCTTC,CASTPGRTSGIQQFF,TRBJ2-1,many,TRBV12-3/TRBV12-4,TRBD2
TGTGCTAGTGGCCCCGTCAGGTGGCGAGTGACCCAGTACTTC,CASGPVRWRVTQYF,TRBJ2-5,NA,TRBV12-5,NA
TGTGCCACCAGCGGGGCGGTAGACACTGAAGCTTTCTTT,CATSGAVDTEAFF,TRBJ1-1,NA,TRBV15,NA
TGCAGTGCTAGAAAGGCCTCTGACACTGAAGCTTTCTTT,CSARKASDTEAFF,TRBJ1-1,few,TRBV20-1,NA
TGTGCCAGCACCCGGGACGCCGGGGAGCTGTTTTTT,CASTRDAGELFF,TRBJ2-2,few,TRBV7-8,NA
TGTGCCATCAGCCCCTTGATGACCCCTACGGACTATGGCTACACCTTC,CAISPLMTPTDYGYTF,TRBJ1-2,few,TRBV2,NA
TGTGCCAGCAGCTTACCCCGGACTAGCGGGAGTAATGAGCAGTTCTTC,CASSLPRTSGSNEQFF,TRBJ2-1,few,TRBV7-2,TRBD2
TGTGCCAGCAGCCAAGAGGGGCAGGGATCCGGCTACGAGCAGTACTTC,CASSQEGQGSGYEQYF,TRBJ2-7,few,TRBV14,NA
TGCAGCGTTGCGGTCAGGGGGGCTGAAGCTTTCTTT,CSVAVRGAEAFF,TRBJ1-1,many,TRBV29-1,TRBD1
TGTGCAGCGAGCGTCAGCCAAATCTCTGGGGCCAACGTCCTGACTTTC,CAASVSQISGANVLTF,TRBJ2-6,few,TRBV2,NA
TGCAGTGCTTTGGACAGCTATAGCAATCAGCCCCAGCATTTT,CSALDSYSNQPQHF,TRBJ1-5,few,TRBV20-1,NA
TGCGCCAGCAGCCAAGATCCGACAGCGAAACCCTACGAGCAGTACTTC,CASSQDPTAKPYEQYF,TRBJ2-7,few,TRBV4-1,NA
TGCGCCAGCAGCTGGGACCCTAGTGAGCAGTTCTTC,CASSWDPSEQFF,TRBJ2-1,once,TRBV5-1,NA
TGTGCCACGGCCCAGGCGGCAGGGCATAATGAGCAGTTCTTC,CATAQAAGHNEQFF,TRBJ2-1,NA,TRBV24-1,NA